These 6 T cell receptor beta chains were sequenced from one sample in a study of T cells after yellow fever vaccination. TCRdb reanalysed the 5' RACE reads using MiXCR and keeps one entry per CDR3 protein. In the table there are some 600,000 distinct CDR3 sequences, around a sixth of which are singletons. The specimen comprised PBMCs, sampled 5 days after the first yellow fever vaccination. The receptors were sampled from a man younger than 35 who received the YFV17D yellow fever vaccine.

This clonotype was detected a few times. The chain carries TRBV29-1 and TRBJ2-3; 8 nucleotides line up with TRBD1. Germline lookup yields CDR1 SQVTM and CDR2 ANQGSEA. The CDR3 is 16 residues long. V gave up 8 bases and J gave up 6 bases; unmatched junction bases: 19. The CDR3 nucleotides are TGCAGCACCAAACCGGTTTGGACAGGGAAATCGGATACGCAGTATTTT. It translates to CSTKPVWTGKSDTQYF.

This chain joins TRBV5-1 and TRBJ1-4; the match to TRBD1 covers 8 bases. Germline V gives CDR1 SGHRS, CDR2 YFSETQ. J gave up 6 bases and V 2 bases, and 6 bases lay outside the gene matches. The CDR3 has 15 amino acids. CDR3 protein: CASSFGQGMDEKLFF. CDR3 nucleotides: TGCGCCAGCAGCTTCGGACAGGGCATGGATGAAAAACTGTTTTTT.

The chain recombines TRBV5-1 with TRBJ1-4, with 9 bases that match TRBD1. The ends lost 5 bases at V and 7 bases at J; junction bases unmatched: 6. In germline, CDR1 is SGHRS, CDR2 YFSETQ. This CDR3 region has 14 residues. The CDR3, as DNA: TGCGCCAGCAGGGGACAGGGCAATGGTGAAAAACTGTTTTTT. It yields the protein CASRGQGNGEKLFF.

J is TRBJ1-6 and V is TRBV12-3 or TRBV12-4; 8 bases are shared with TRBD1. The V segment lost 6 bases and the J segment 7 bases; nucleotides outside the gene matches: 5. CDR3 length equals 14 residues. CDR3 loop: CASRNQGANSPLHF. The CDR3 region has the DNA TGTGCCAGCAGAAACCAGGGGGCCAATTCACCCCTCCACTTT.

The V gene is TRBV6-5, the J gene TRBJ2-3, with TRBD2 identical over 9 bases. V lost 2 bases and J lost 4; bases outside the gene matches: 4. Germline V gives CDR1 MNHEY, CDR2 SVGAGI. The CDR3 spans 15 residues. The CDR3 is CASSYDAGGADTQYF. DNA of the CDR3: TGTGCCAGCAGTTACGATGCGGGGGGGGCAGATACGCAGTATTTT.

The CDR3 loop reads CASSQEGGSKAKNIQYF. The CDR3 DNA follows: TGCGCCAGCAGCCAAGAGGGAGGGAGTAAAGCCAAAAACATTCAGTACTTC. The chain couples TRBV4-1 to TRBJ2-4, with TRBD2 matching 7 bases. Trimming at V came to 0 bases and at J to 0 bases, leaving 5 bases not matched to a gene. Germline-derived CDR1 and CDR2 are MGHRA and YSYEKL. There are 17 residues in the CDR3.